This T cell receptor (beta chain) stems from a study of blood T cell repertoires in COVID-19. Study-level background: From the United States, Italy and Spain came samples of acute and convalescent COVID-19. In each case, the material was cDNA or gDNA derived from T cells, B-cell-depleted T cells, or PBMCs.

Original handling: Reference gene primer amplification gave estimated nucleated cell counts. Generated by immunoSEQ multiplex PCR, the TCRdb table keeps only in-frame clones and is missing some. The D gene and trimming were derived from the DNA, and the V and J assignments and clone size from that table. The table has about 160,000 clones, roughly 81% seen once; the top ten hold approximately 1.1%. The CDR3 runs 15 residues. Germline assignment: CDR1 SEHNR and CDR2 FQNEAQ (reference sequence). J lost 5 bases, V lost 5 bases, and 10 bases had no gene match. This receptor was taken from a man aged 40-49 years with acute or convalescent COVID-19. The V call is TRBV7-9, the J call TRBJ1-2, with 8 nucleotides matching TRBD1. Specimen: peripheral blood. CDR3 nucleotides: TGTGCCAGCAGCATCTCGGACAGGGTGACGTATGGCTACACCTTC. This sequence encodes CASSISDRVTYGYTF.